What follows are 9 T cell receptor beta chains derived from one specimen sequenced in a study of post-analysis software for immune sequencing data. Built from TCR beta cDNA, the libraries had unique molecular identifiers in them. Each CDR3 protein gets one entry after TCRdb re-called the PCR reads with MiXCR. The data show about 160,000 distinct CDR3 sequences, 36% seen once. Specimen: blood, collected after autologous hematopoietic stem cell transplantation. Receptors originate from a girl aged 5 to 17 with multiple sclerosis.

The chain uses TRBV20-1 and TRBJ2-7; D perhaps matches TRBD1 (6 bases). Trimming removed 5 bases at V and 3 bases at J, with 17 bases between. The germline CDR1 and CDR2 sequences are DFQATT and SNEGSKA (reference sequence). This CDR3 is 14 amino acids long. The CDR3 protein is CSAGYREGSYEQYF. The CDR3, as DNA: TGCAGTGCTGGTTACAGGGAAGGAAGCTACGAGCAGTACTTC.

The gene calls are TRBV24-1 and TRBJ2-1; the match to TRBD2 covers 11 bases. The CDR3 covers 16 residues. Germline CDR1 and CDR2: KGHDR and SFDVKD. The trim removed 3 bases at V and 3 bases at J, leaving 3 bases unmatched. The CDR3 DNA is TGTGCCACCAGTGATACGGGACTAGCGGTCTACAATGAGCAGTTCTTC. Residues: CATSDTGLAVYNEQFF.

The sample holds a few counts of this clonotype. J is TRBJ2-7 and V is TRBV11-1, with unresolved D. Trimming shortened V by 4 bases and J by 2 bases, and 6 bases separated the two germline ends. The CDR3 has 12 amino acids. Germline V CDR1 and CDR2: SGHAT, FQDESV (reference sequence). CDR3 in DNA: TGTGCCAGCAGCTCCACAGCCTACGAGCAGTACTTC. Residues: CASSSTAYEQYF. Full variable domain (remainder filled in from reference TRBV11-1 and TRBJ2-7): EAEVAQSPRYKITEKSQAVAFWCDPISGHATLYWYRQILGQGPELLVQFQDESVVDDSQLPKDRFSAERLKGVDSTLKIQPAELGDSAMYLCASSSTAYEQYFGPGTRLTVT.

The V gene is TRBV2, the J gene TRBJ2-7; D is undetermined. The germline V gene encodes CDR1 SNHLY and CDR2 FYNNEI. CDR3 size: 13 residues. Trimming pared 4 bases from V and 2 bases from J, leaving 9 bases between. The CDR3 spells CASSVGRTYEQYF. In DNA, the CDR3 is TGTGCCAGCAGTGTTGGCAGGACCTACGAGCAGTACTTC. The whole variable domain, remainder taken from reference TRBV2 and TRBJ2-7, is EPEVTQTPSHQVTQMGQEVILRCVPISNHLYFYWYRQILGQKVEFLVSFYNNEISEKSEIFDDQFSVERPDGSNFTLKIRSTKLEDSAMYFCASSVGRTYEQYFGPGTRLTVT.

The chain recombines TRBV7-9 with TRBJ2-5, with TRBD1 as a possible D gene (6 bases). The germline V and J ends were trimmed by 6 bases and 4 bases, with 12 bases remaining between them. Germline V gene sequence: CDR1 SEHNR, CDR2 FQNEAQ (reference sequence). This CDR3 region has 13 residues. The CDR3 is CASRYLGGETQYF. The CDR3 DNA sequence: TGTGCCAGCAGATACCTAGGGGGAGAGACCCAGTACTTC.

The chain recombines TRBV20-1 with TRBJ2-5; 7 bases align to TRBD1. The length of the CDR3 is 15 residues. Germline V CDR1 and CDR2: DFQATT, SNEGSKA (reference sequence). The V and J ends lost 5 bases and 5 bases, in that order; junction bases with no gene match: 14. Here the CDR3 reads CSADTGTEWRETQYF. Here the CDR3 DNA reads TGCAGTGCTGATACCGGGACAGAGTGGCGCGAGACCCAGTACTTC.

The genes are TRBV4-1 and TRBJ1-1; no clear D. V was pared by 1 base and J by 4 bases, with 10 bases between. Germline V lookup: CDR1 MGHRA, CDR2 YSYEKL. The CDR3 sequence is 14 residues long. The CDR3 sequence is CASSQGGLATEAFF. CDR3 DNA: TGCGCCAGCAGCCAAGGCGGACTCGCCACTGAAGCTTTCTTT.

There are a few counts of this clonotype. The gene calls are TRBV27 and TRBJ2-1; D ambiguous. CDR1 MNHEY and CDR2 SMNVEV come from the germline V gene (reference sequence). The CDR3 length is 14 residues. The V and J ends lost 5 bases and 1 base respectively, with 9 bases between them. This CDR3 reads CASSRTASYNEQFF. In DNA form, the CDR3 reads TGTGCCAGCAGTCGGACGGCTTCCTACAATGAGCAGTTCTTC.

The genes are TRBV20-1 and TRBJ1-1, with a weak D call TRBD1 (5 bases). The CDR3 is 13 residues long. CDR1 DFQATT and CDR2 SNEGSKA come from the germline V gene (reference sequence). Trimming left V 1 base short and J 4 bases short, with 10 bases between. The DNA for the CDR3 is TGCAGTGCTAGAGGGGGGTGCGGCACTGAAGCTTTCTTT. Amino acid sequence: CSARGGCGTEAFF.